This T cell receptor beta chain appears in the sequencing data of a study of OX40 agonist ivuxolimab in advanced cancers. Findings of the study overall: Clonal expansion was seen in CD4+ and CD8+ blood T cells by week 6 at 0.1 to 3.0 mg/kg. Among some nonresponders, normalized T-cell clonal expansion was also low.

Sequencing used immunoSEQ multiplex PCR; TCRdb keeps in-frame clones, though not all of them. The sample has about 40,000 clones, roughly four fifths seen once; the top ten hold about 2%. Patients who had autoimmune disease history or got systemic immunosuppression were left out. Trimming stripped 3 bases from V and 3 bases from J, with 14 bases between. CDR3 size: 15 residues. Germline CDR1 and CDR2: SGHNT and YENEEA. Details on this clone: Its antigen is currently unknown.

This chain joins TRBV11-3 and TRBJ1-1; the D gene is possibly TRBD1 (5 bases). The sequencing used CD4+ or CD8+ T cells sorted from blood, collected in a trial of the OX40 agonist ivuxolimab. This receptor was identified in an adult with an advanced solid tumor such as melanoma, head and neck, liver or kidney cancer. This chain's CDR3 is CASSLNRPPDTEAFF. In nucleotides, the CDR3 is TGTGCCAGCAGCTTGAACAGGCCCCCGGACACTGAAGCTTTCTTT.